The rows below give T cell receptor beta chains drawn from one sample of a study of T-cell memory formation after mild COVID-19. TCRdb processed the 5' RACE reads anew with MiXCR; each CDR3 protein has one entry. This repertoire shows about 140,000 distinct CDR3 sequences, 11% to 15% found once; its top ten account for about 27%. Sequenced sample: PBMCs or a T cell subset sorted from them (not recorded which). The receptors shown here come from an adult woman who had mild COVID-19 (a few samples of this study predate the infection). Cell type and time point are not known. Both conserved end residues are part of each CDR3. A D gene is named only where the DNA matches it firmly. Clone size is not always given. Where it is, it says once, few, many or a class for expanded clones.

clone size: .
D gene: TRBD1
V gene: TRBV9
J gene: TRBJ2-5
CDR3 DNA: TGTGCCAGCAGCGCGGGACAGGGTCAGGAGACCCAGTACTTC
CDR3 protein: CASSAGQGQETQYF

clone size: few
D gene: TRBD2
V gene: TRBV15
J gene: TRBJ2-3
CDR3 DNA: TGTGCCACCGGACTAGGGACTAGCGTCTTATCAGATACGCAGTATTTT
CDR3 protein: CATGLGTSVLSDTQYF

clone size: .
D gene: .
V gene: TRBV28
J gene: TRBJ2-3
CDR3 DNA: TGTGCCAGCAGTTTATCGCAGCCCCCCCTTGCAGAGTATTTT
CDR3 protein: CASSLSQPPLAEYF

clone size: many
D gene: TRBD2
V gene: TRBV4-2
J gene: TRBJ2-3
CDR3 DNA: TGTGCCAGCAGCCAAGTCGGGGGGGGCAGCACAGATACGCAGTATTTT
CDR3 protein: CASSQVGGGSTDTQYF

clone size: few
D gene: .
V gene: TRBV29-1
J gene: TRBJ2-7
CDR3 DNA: TGCAGCGTGACAACAGGGACCGAGCAGTACTTC
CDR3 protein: CSVTTGTEQYF

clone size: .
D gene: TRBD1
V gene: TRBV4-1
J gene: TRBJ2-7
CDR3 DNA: TGCGCCAGCAGCCCCATGGGACAGAGCTACTACGAGCAGTACTTC
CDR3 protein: CASSPMGQSYYEQYF

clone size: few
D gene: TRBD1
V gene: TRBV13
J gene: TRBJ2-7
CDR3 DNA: TGTGCCAGCAGCTCTGGACAGGGAGTAAGCGAGCAGTACTTC
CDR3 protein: CASSSGQGVSEQYF

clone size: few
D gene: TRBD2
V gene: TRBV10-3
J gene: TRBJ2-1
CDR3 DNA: TGTGCCATCAGTGCCGGGGGGGGAGATCTGGTTGAGCAGTTCTTC
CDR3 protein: CAISAGGGDLVEQFF

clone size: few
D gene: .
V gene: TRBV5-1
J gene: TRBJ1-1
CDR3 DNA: TGCGCCAGCAGCTTGGGACAAATGAACACTGAAGCTTTCTTT
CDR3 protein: CASSLGQMNTEAFF

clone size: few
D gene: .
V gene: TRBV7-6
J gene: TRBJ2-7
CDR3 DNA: TGTGCCAGCAGCCCTTGGCTCGAAGCTGGCGACGAGCAGTACTTC
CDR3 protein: CASSPWLEAGDEQYF

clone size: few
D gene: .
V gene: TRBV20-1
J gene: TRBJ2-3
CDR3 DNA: TGCAGTGCTAGAGCCCGAGCGGCAGATACGCAGTATTTT
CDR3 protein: CSARARAADTQYF

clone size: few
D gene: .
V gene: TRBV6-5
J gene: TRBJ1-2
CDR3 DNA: TGTGCCAGCAGCCCCCCCCAAGCGGATGGCTACACCTTC
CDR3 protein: CASSPPQADGYTF

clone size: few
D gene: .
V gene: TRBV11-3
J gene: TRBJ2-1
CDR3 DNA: TGTGCCAGCAGCCCCCCCCTTCCGGGACTTAGCATGGAGCAGTTCTTC
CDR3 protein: CASSPPLPGLSMEQFF

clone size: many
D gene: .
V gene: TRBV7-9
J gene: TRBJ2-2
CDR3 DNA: TGTGCCAGCAGAGCTGACACCGGGGAGCTGTTTTTT
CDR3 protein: CASRADTGELFF

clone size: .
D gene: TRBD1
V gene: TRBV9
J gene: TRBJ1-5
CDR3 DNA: TGTGCCAGCAGCGTAGGGGACAGGGGACAGCCCCAGCATTTT
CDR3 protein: CASSVGDRGQPQHF

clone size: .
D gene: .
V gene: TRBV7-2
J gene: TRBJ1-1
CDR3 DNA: TGTGCCAGCAGCTTAGCGTATGGACAAGTCCCTGAAGCTTTCTTT
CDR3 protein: CASSLAYGQVPEAFF

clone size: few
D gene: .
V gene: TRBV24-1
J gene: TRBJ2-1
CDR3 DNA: TGTGCCACCAGTGATTTCAACCCCGGAGAGCAGTTCTTC
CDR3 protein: CATSDFNPGEQFF

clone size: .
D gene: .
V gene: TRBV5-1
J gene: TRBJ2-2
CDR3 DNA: TGCGCCAGCAGCTCGGGACCCTACACCGGGGAGCTGTTTTTT
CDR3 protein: CASSSGPYTGELFF

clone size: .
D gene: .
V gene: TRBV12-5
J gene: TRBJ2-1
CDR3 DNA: TGTGCTAGTTGGGGCCCTATCGGGAGTCCTGGGGGTGAGCAGTTCTTC
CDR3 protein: CASWGPIGSPGGEQFF

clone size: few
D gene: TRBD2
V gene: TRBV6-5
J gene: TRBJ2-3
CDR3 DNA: TGTGCCAGCAATAAGTACGGGACTAGCGGGCCCCTGAGCACAGATACGCAGTATTTT
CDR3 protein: CASNKYGTSGPLSTDTQYF

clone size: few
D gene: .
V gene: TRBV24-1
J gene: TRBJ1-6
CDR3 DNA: TGTGCCACCAAGGACCAACCGGGACCTCCTCTCCTCTCCTATAATTCACCCCTCCACTTT
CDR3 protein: CATKDQPGPPLLSYNSPLHF

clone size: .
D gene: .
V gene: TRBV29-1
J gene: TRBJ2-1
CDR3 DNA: TGCAGCGTTGGACAGGCCAGCTCCTACAATGAGCAGTTCTTC
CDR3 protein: CSVGQASSYNEQFF

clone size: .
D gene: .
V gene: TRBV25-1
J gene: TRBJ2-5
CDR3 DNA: TGTGCCAGCAGTGAACCAGGACAGTCCCTCATCCAAGAGACCCAGTACTTC
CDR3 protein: CASSEPGQSLIQETQYF

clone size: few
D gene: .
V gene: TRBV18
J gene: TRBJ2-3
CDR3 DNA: TGTGCCAGCTCACCGGGAGATACGCAGTATTTT
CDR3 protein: CASSPGDTQYF

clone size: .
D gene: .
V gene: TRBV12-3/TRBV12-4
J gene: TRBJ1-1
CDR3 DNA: TGTGCCAGCAGTTTAATAGAGGAACAGGCCGACACTGAAGCTTTCTTT
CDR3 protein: CASSLIEEQADTEAFF